These 10 T cell receptor beta chains were sequenced from one sample in a study of blood T cells in healthy people across ages. For the second PCR, which ran for about 7 to 12 cycles, a sample-barcoded 5' primer and a J-beta primer mix were used. Using its own MiXCR run on the 5' RACE reads, TCRdb lists one record per CDR3 protein. The sample carries about 760,000 distinct CDR3 sequences, about 25% recorded once. These same records also appear under a second study, on T cells of mothers and their children.

Material for sequencing was blood. Receptors were obtained from a boy between 10 and 17 years old in good health.

The rearrangement joins TRBV29-1 to TRBJ2-2, with 8 bases matching TRBD1. J gave up 4 bases and V 7 bases, and 11 bases lay outside the gene matches. This CDR3 is 15 amino acids long. Germline CDR1 SQVTM, CDR2 ANQGSEA. CDR3 protein: CSAKSGTGTTGELFF. In DNA, the CDR3 is TGCAGCGCCAAGTCCGGGACAGGTACCACCGGGGAGCTGTTTTTT.

This clonotype occurred a few times. V gene TRBV2 combines with J gene TRBJ2-1, with a weak D call TRBD2 (5 bases). In germline, CDR1 is SNHLY, CDR2 FYNNEI. V lost 2 bases and J 0 bases, leaving 14 bases between the germline ends. This CDR3 is built from 17 residues. The CDR3 DNA is TGTGCCAGCAGTGAAAGCGGAGCGTTGAGCTCCTACAATGAGCAGTTCTTC. Translating it yields CASSESGALSSYNEQFF.

This clonotype has just a few counts. V usage is TRBV29-1 and J usage is TRBJ2-5; no clear D gene. CDR3 size: 15 residues. The V gene's germline CDR1 is SQVTM and CDR2 ANQGSEA. The V gene lost 2 bases and the J gene lost 2 bases, with 15 bases spanning the gap. The CDR3 protein is CSVEQEGWGQETQYF. The CDR3 DNA is TGCAGCGTTGAACAGGAAGGTTGGGGACAAGAGACCCAGTACTTC.

This clonotype appeared a few times. The rearrangement joins TRBV20-1 to TRBJ2-7; the match to TRBD1 covers 9 bases. There are 15 residues in the CDR3. Looked up from germline, CDR1 is DFQATT and CDR2 is SNEGSKA (reference sequence). V shed 2 bases and J 1 base; nucleotides not matched to a gene: 6. The CDR3: CSARNGQGLSYEQYF. The CDR3 DNA reads TGCAGTGCTAGAAACGGACAGGGGCTTTCCTACGAGCAGTACTTC.

J is TRBJ2-1 and V is TRBV29-1; TRBD2 is a possible D gene (6 bases). V was trimmed by 4 bases and J by 1 base, leaving 11 bases between them. Germline CDR1 is SQVTM and CDR2 is ANQGSEA. The CDR3 is 14 residues long. This chain's CDR3 is CSVGTTGSYNEQFF. In DNA form, the CDR3 reads TGCAGCGTTGGGACTACCGGATCCTACAATGAGCAGTTCTTC.

The chain employs TRBV9 and TRBJ1-4; no clear D. V gave up 0 bases and J gave up 8 bases, with 14 bases separating them. Germline values: CDR1 SGDLS, CDR2 YYNGEE. CDR3 length: 15 amino acids. The CDR3 protein is CASSVEGTRYEKLFF. The CDR3 region has the DNA TGTGCCAGCAGCGTAGAGGGAACGAGGTACGAAAAACTGTTTTTT.

V is TRBV29-1 and J is TRBJ1-1; D remains unclear. V gave up 1 base and J gave up 1 base, with 10 bases separating them. In germline, CDR1 is SQVTM, CDR2 ANQGSEA. The CDR3 contains 14 residues. The CDR3 region has the DNA TGCAGCGTTGAAGTATGGGCGGCGAACACTGAAGCTTTCTTT. Translation gives CSVEVWAANTEAFF.

There are a few counts of this clonotype. The chain combines TRBV6-5 with TRBJ2-5; TRBD2 is a possible D gene (6 bases). V dropped 9 bases and J dropped 2 bases, with 13 bases sitting between them. The CDR3 has 13 residues. Germline loops: CDR1 MNHEY, CDR2 SVGAGI. The CDR3, as DNA: TGTGCCAGTAGACGGGGGTTACAAGAGACCCAGTACTTC. Its protein is CASRRGLQETQYF.

The V gene is TRBV6-6, the J gene TRBJ2-7; D not certain. V was trimmed by 5 bases and J by 3 bases, leaving 11 bases between them. The CDR3 sequence is 13 residues long. CDR1 and CDR2 from the germline V gene are MNHNY and SVGAGI (reference sequence). In DNA form, the CDR3 reads TGTGCCAGCAGTACGGCACAGAGCTACGAGCAGTACTTC. Amino acid sequence: CASSTAQSYEQYF.

The gene calls are TRBV27 and TRBJ2-5, with 9 nucleotides matching TRBD1. Germline V gene data show CDR1 as MNHEY and CDR2 as SMNVEV (reference sequence). The CDR3 contains 17 residues. J was trimmed by 5 bases and V by 2 bases; bases with no gene match: 12. In DNA, the CDR3 is TGTGCCAGCAGTTTAGGGACAGGGATCCGGAACGGTGAGACCCAGTACTTC. As protein: CASSLGTGIRNGETQYF.